The 14 T cell receptor beta chains in this list originate from one sample, sequenced in a study of blood T cell repertoires in COVID-19. The method was immunoSEQ multiplex PCR; TCRdb's version includes in-frame clones alone and lacks a portion of them. The repertoire holds about 130,000 clones, with around 77% as singletons. The material sequenced was peripheral blood. These receptors all come from a human donor in a cohort sampled during active COVID-19.

The V call is TRBV5-4, the J call TRBJ2-3, with 9 nucleotides matching TRBD1. V lost 4 bases and J lost 4; bases outside the gene matches: 7. The germline V gene has CDR1 SGHNT and CDR2 YYREEE (reference sequence). This CDR3 has 15 residues. The CDR3 DNA is TGTGCCAGCAGCAAAGACAGGGGGTGGTCAGATACGCAGTATTTT. Translating it yields CASSKDRGWSDTQYF.

This chain joins TRBV7-2 and TRBJ2-7; 10 nucleotides align to TRBD2. This CDR3 region has 15 residues. The V gene's germline CDR1 is SGHTA and CDR2 FQGNSA. After removal of 3 bases from V and 2 bases from J, the junction contained 4 bases not matched to a gene. In DNA, the CDR3 is TGTGCCAGCAGCTTCAGCGGGGGGGCTACCTACGAGCAGTACTTC. Amino acids: CASSFSGGATYEQYF.

A single count supports this clone. The chain uses TRBV6-6 and TRBJ1-3; D unresolved. The CDR3 has 11 residues. Germline CDR1 and CDR2: MNHNY and SVGAGI (reference sequence). The ends were cut back, 7 bases at V and 7 bases at J, with 8 bases in the middle. Here the CDR3 DNA reads TGTGCCAGCACCGAACTGAACACCATATATTTT. It translates to CASTELNTIYF.

This rearrangement joins TRBV7-2 to TRBJ2-1; D not certain. V was clipped by 1 base and J by 5 bases, with 6 bases between them. In germline, CDR1 is SGHTA, CDR2 FQGNSA. This CDR3 contains 13 residues. The CDR3 DNA reads TGTGCCAGCAGCTTAGGTCCAAACAATGAGCAGTTCTTC. Translated, it gives CASSLGPNNEQFF.

This clone came up a few times. The V call is TRBV2, the J call TRBJ2-7; D is possibly TRBD2 (6 bases). V was pared by 8 bases and J by 0 bases, with 11 bases between. The CDR3 covers 13 residues. CDR1 and CDR2 (germline): SNHLY, FYNNEI. CDR3 in DNA: TGTGCCAGCGGGGGGTTCTTCTCCTACGAGCAGTACTTC. Its protein is CASGGFFSYEQYF.

This sequence joins TRBV27 and TRBJ1-6; 8 bases match TRBD1. The V and J ends lost 5 bases and 8 bases, in that order; junction bases with no gene match: 8. CDR3 size: 15 residues. The germline V gene encodes CDR1 MNHEY and CDR2 SMNVEV (reference sequence). The DNA for the CDR3 is TGTGCCAGCAGTCCAAGGCAGGGGGCCGATTCACCCCTCCACTTT. Translation gives CASSPRQGADSPLHF.

The rearrangement links TRBV20-1 to TRBJ2-7; D might be TRBD1 (6 bases). Trimming removed 4 bases from V and 7 bases from J, with 11 bases in between. Germline assignment: CDR1 DFQATT and CDR2 SNEGSKA (reference sequence). This CDR3 is 11 amino acids long. CDR3 in DNA: TGCAGTGCTACGTCAGGGGTTGAGCAGTACTTC. Its translation is CSATSGVEQYF.

J is TRBJ2-7 and V is TRBV6-5, with 11 bases aligning to TRBD2. The CDR3 is 15 amino acids. Per the germline V gene, CDR1 is MNHEY and CDR2 is SVGAGI. Trimming removed 6 bases from V and 6 bases from J; junction bases left unmatched: 10. DNA of the CDR3: TGTGCCAGCAGCCCGTTAGTACTAGCGGGGGCCGAGCAGTACTTC. This codes for CASSPLVLAGAEQYF.

The chain uses TRBV2 and TRBJ1-6; D gene uncertain. CDR3 length equals 15 residues. Germline CDR1 reads SNHLY; CDR2 reads FYNNEI. V gave up 6 bases and J gave up 14 bases, with 23 bases separating them. CDR3 sequence reads: CASSARGPAEVALHF. CDR3 bases: TGTGCCAGCAGCGCTCGAGGGCCGGCCGAGGTGGCCCTCCACTTT. The full variable domain, completed using reference TRBV2 and TRBJ1-6, is EPEVTQTPSHQVTQMGQEVILRCVPISNHLYFYWYRQILGQKVEFLVSFYNNEISEKSEIFDDQFSVERPDGSNFTLKIRSTKLEDSAMYFCASSARGPAEVALHFGNGTRLTVT.

The gene calls are TRBV12-3 or TRBV12-4 and TRBJ2-7; 7 bases are shared with TRBD1. Germline trimming cut 2 bases from V and 5 bases from J; bases unmatched to any gene: 3. The CDR3 sequence is 13 residues long. The CDR3 nucleotides are TGTGCCAGCAGTTTAAACAGGGGCAACGAGCAGTACTTC. It translates to CASSLNRGNEQYF.

This clone was found a few times. The rearrangement links TRBV7-3 to TRBJ1-5; D possibly corresponds to TRBD1 (5 bases). Looked up from germline, CDR1 is SGHTA and CDR2 is FQGTGA. Trimming cost V 2 bases and J 3 bases, with 11 bases left between them. The CDR3 has 15 amino acids. The CDR3 is CASSLGRGNNQPQHF. The CDR3 nucleotides read TGTGCCAGCAGCTTAGGGAGGGGTAACAATCAGCCCCAGCATTTT.

The V and J genes are TRBV18 and TRBJ2-3; 10 bases agree with TRBD1. V shed 3 bases, J shed 7 bases, and the junction held 4 bases outside the gene matches. CDR3 length equals 14 residues. Germline V gives CDR1 KGHSH, CDR2 LQKENI. The CDR3 nucleotides are TGTGCCAGCTCACCGACAGGGGGCCGAAATACGCAGTATTTT. This translates into CASSPTGGRNTQYF.

This clone was counted a few times. CDR3 DNA: TGTGCCAGCAGCTTACCAGGGGTCTACGAGCAGTACTTC. Its protein product is CASSLPGVYEQYF. The chain has TRBV5-4 and TRBJ2-7; possibly TRBD1 for D (6 bases). Trimming pared 2 bases from V and 3 bases from J, leaving 9 bases between. The CDR3 spans 13 residues. CDR1 and CDR2 from the germline V gene are SGHNT and YYREEE (reference sequence).

This sequence joins TRBV6-6 and TRBJ1-1; D call uncertain. The CDR3 runs to 13 residues. The V gene lost 4 bases and the J gene lost 3 bases, with 9 bases spanning the gap. Germline V gene data show CDR1 as MNHNY and CDR2 as SVGAGI (reference sequence). CDR3 DNA sequence: TGTGCCAGCAGTTTAAGGCGGGACACTGAAGCTTTCTTT. Its translation is CASSLRRDTEAFF.